The 25 T cell receptor beta chains given below trace back to one sample, sequenced in a study of T cell responses to AZD1222 COVID-19 vaccine (dated by TCRdb to 2020 to 2023). The library was obtained by the immunoSEQ multiplex PCR assay. TCRdb retrieved this table from immuneACCESS and kept in-frame rearrangements only. Not all clones are present; in checked studies, unresolved V genes account for under half, and no reason is known for the remainder. The sample includes roughly 120,000 clones, with about nine tenths observed a single time. The top ten hold over 6.5% of the sample. The meaning of the sample's time point label: baseline before first vaccination. The sequences come from peripheral blood, collected on day 0 of AZD1222 vaccination. These TCRs come from an adult in good health.

This clone was seen only once. The chain uses TRBV20-1 and TRBJ2-7; TRBD2 matches at 14 bases. Germline V gene data show CDR1 as DFQATT and CDR2 as SNEGSKA (reference sequence). J gave up 13 bases and V 5 bases, and 4 bases lay outside the gene matches. The CDR3 contains 11 residues. The CDR3 nucleotides are TGCAGTGCTGGGACTAGCGGGAGTCTCTACTTC. Translated, it gives CSAGTSGSLYF.

The chain links TRBV6-2 or TRBV6-3 to TRBJ1-2; no clear D gene. Germline-derived CDR1 and CDR2 are MNHEY and SVGEGT. The CDR3 consists of 14 residues. Trimming took off 5 bases at V and 7 bases at J, with 17 bases between the two ends. CDR3 DNA: TGTGCCAGCAGTCCCGCGGGAGACGTTAGTGGCTACACCTTC. This codes for CASSPAGDVSGYTF.

The V gene is TRBV3-1 (or the pseudogene TRBV3-2), the J gene TRBJ2-7; D is undetermined. The CDR3 covers 12 residues. Germline V gives CDR1 LGHDT, CDR2 YNNKEL (reference sequence). V shed 3 bases and J shed 2 bases, with 5 bases lying between them. The CDR3 spells CASSHQAYEQYF. For the CDR3, the DNA is TGTGCCAGCAGCCATCAAGCCTACGAGCAGTACTTC.

This clone was found once. The chain employs TRBV5-4 and TRBJ1-1; D not certain. Germline V lookup: CDR1 SGHNT, CDR2 YYREEE (reference sequence). This CDR3 has 14 residues. Trimming took 0 bases from V and 4 from J, leaving 10 bases between them. CDR3 coding DNA: TGTGCCAGCAGCTTGGGTTCAGGCGGCACTGAAGCTTTCTTT. Amino acids: CASSLGSGGTEAFF.

The CDR3 nucleotides are TGTGCCAGCAGCCTTACACAGGGGCGCAATTCACCCCTCCACTTT. It codes for CASSLTQGRNSPLHF. V usage is TRBV7-8 and J usage is TRBJ1-6, with 7 bases fitting TRBD1. Trimming took 5 bases from V and 7 from J; bases not matched to a gene: 8. The CDR3 covers 15 residues. The germline CDR1 and CDR2 sequences are SGHVS and FQNEAQ.

This clone has just a few counts. The CDR3 coding sequence is TGCGCCAGCAGCTCGACAGGGGGCAACACCGGGGAGCTGTTTTTT. It is translated as CASSSTGGNTGELFF. The J gene is TRBJ2-2, the V gene TRBV10-1; 10 bases are a match to TRBD1. V lost 6 bases, J lost 2 bases, and 3 bases stayed unmatched. There are 15 residues in the CDR3. Germline assignment: CDR1 WNHNN and CDR2 SYGVQD (reference sequence).

The chain is built from TRBV6-6 and TRBJ1-1, with D perhaps matching TRBD1 (5 bases). The CDR3 consists of 12 residues. CDR1 MNHNY and CDR2 SVGAGI come from the germline V gene (reference sequence). V shed 0 bases and J shed 6 bases, with 5 bases lying between them. The CDR3 region is CASSYSTAEAFF. As DNA, the CDR3 is TGTGCCAGCAGTTACTCGACAGCTGAAGCTTTCTTT.

This clone is a singleton in its sample. One junction end does not reproduce the germline sequence, and a read error may be involved. This chain joins TRBV6-1 and TRBJ1-1; D is unresolved. This CDR3 comprises 13 residues. Germline values: CDR1 MNHNS, CDR2 SASEGT. The CDR3 sequence is CASREAVDTEAFF. The CDR3 coding sequence is TGTGCCAGCAGGGAAGCGGTAGACACTGAAGCTTTCTTT.

The V call is TRBV15, the J call TRBJ1-1; no definite D call. This CDR3 region has 14 residues. The germline V gene encodes CDR1 LNHNV and CDR2 YYDKDF (reference sequence). V lost 2 bases, J lost 4 bases, and 11 bases lay in between. The CDR3 DNA follows: TGTGCCACCAGCAGACGGCCCGGCATCACTGAAGCTTTCTTT. It is translated as CATSRRPGITEAFF.

This chain links TRBV7-8 with TRBJ2-7, with 11 positions matching TRBD2. Unmatched junction bases numbered 8, after V lost 0 bases and J lost 1 base. Germline V lookup: CDR1 SGHVS, CDR2 FQNEAQ. The CDR3 length is 18 residues. The DNA for the CDR3 is TGTGCCAGCAGCTTAGCCACCCCTAGCGGGAGGATGTCCTACGAGCAGTACTTC. Protein: CASSLATPSGRMSYEQYF.

This chain connects TRBV5-1 to TRBJ1-2, with TRBD1 identical over 12 bases. Unmatched junction bases numbered 7, after V lost 7 bases and J lost 6 bases. The CDR3 totals 14 residues. Germline assignment: CDR1 SGHRS and CDR2 YFSETQ. CDR3 sequence: CASGPGQGANGYTF. The DNA for the CDR3 is TGCGCCAGCGGTCCGGGACAGGGGGCGAATGGCTACACCTTC.

This rearrangement joins TRBV27 to TRBJ2-3; 8 bases map to TRBD2. There are 14 residues in the CDR3. V lost 3 bases, J lost 8 bases, and 7 bases stayed unmatched. CDR1 and CDR2 (germline): MNHEY, SMNVEV (reference sequence). The CDR3 DNA is TGTGCCAGCAGTTTCCGCGGGACTAGTGCTACGCAGTATTTT. This encodes CASSFRGTSATQYF.

The CDR3 spells CASSPWDVSTYEQYF. The DNA for the CDR3 is TGTGCCAGCAGCCCGTGGGACGTCTCGACCTACGAGCAGTACTTC. The rearrangement joins TRBV9 to TRBJ2-7; D may be TRBD1 or TRBD2 (5 bases each). Germline assignment: CDR1 SGDLS and CDR2 YYNGEE. V was pared by 4 bases and J by 2 bases, with 16 bases between. This CDR3 contains 15 residues.

This chain connects TRBV3-1 (or the pseudogene TRBV3-2) to TRBJ2-1; 10 nucleotides agree with TRBD2. The germline V gene encodes CDR1 LGHDT and CDR2 YNNKEL (reference sequence). Trimming removed 6 bases from V and 4 bases from J; junction bases left unmatched: 9. The CDR3 runs 16 residues. The CDR3 DNA follows: TGTGCCAGCAGTACTCTAGCGGGGGCCCCATACAATGAGCAGTTCTTC. Protein product: CASSTLAGAPYNEQFF.

The V and J genes are TRBV3-1 (or the pseudogene TRBV3-2) and TRBJ2-5; D unclear. Germline CDR1 LGHDT, CDR2 YNNKEL (reference sequence). The CDR3 sequence is 12 residues long. V was clipped by 0 bases and J by 13 bases, with 12 bases between them. The DNA for the CDR3 is TGTGCCAGCAGCCAAGATAGTAGGATTTCGTACTTC. This gives the protein CASSQDSRISYF.

J is TRBJ1-6 and V is TRBV2, with D possibly TRBD1 on 6 matching bases. The CDR3 spans 15 residues. Germline V CDR1 and CDR2: SNHLY, FYNNEI. Trimming shortened V by 6 bases and J by 9 bases, and 18 bases separated the two germline ends. In DNA form, the CDR3 reads TGTGCCAGCAGCAAGGCCAGGGGCAATTCTTCACCCCTCCACTTT. Its translation: CASSKARGNSSPLHF.

The gene calls are TRBV9 and TRBJ2-1; D remains unclear. The CDR3 has 14 amino acids. Germline CDR1 is SGDLS and CDR2 is YYNGEE. Trimming took 3 bases from V and 0 from J, leaving 7 bases between them. In nucleotides, the CDR3 is TGTGCCAGCAGCGATGGAACCTCCTACAATGAGCAGTTCTTC. As protein: CASSDGTSYNEQFF.

This chain uses TRBV9 with TRBJ2-1; 7 bases agree with TRBD2. Germline CDR1 reads SGDLS; CDR2 reads YYNGEE. The CDR3 consists of 15 residues. V trimming: 2 bases; J trimming: 2 bases; junction bases outside the gene matches: 4. CDR3 bases: TGTGCCAGCAGCGTGGCGGGGGAAGCCTACAATGAGCAGTTCTTC. Translating it yields CASSVAGEAYNEQFF.

The V and J genes are TRBV7-9 and TRBJ1-1; 9 positions match TRBD1. Germline V gives CDR1 SEHNR, CDR2 FQNEAQ (reference sequence). The CDR3 has 14 residues. Trimming at V came to 5 bases and at J to 4 bases, leaving 5 bases not matched to a gene. The CDR3 coding sequence is TGTGCCAGCAGCCGCACAGGGGGCGGCACTGAAGCTTTCTTT. Residues: CASSRTGGGTEAFF. The full variable domain, its missing parts supplied by reference TRBV7-9 and TRBJ1-1, is DTGVSQNPRHKITKRGQNVTFRCDPISEHNRLYWYRQTLGQGPEFLTYFQNEAQLEKSRLLSDRFSAERPKGSFSTLEIQRTEQGDSAMYLCASSRTGGGTEAFFGQGTRLTVV.

This chain connects TRBV11-2 to TRBJ2-3; D ambiguous. The CDR3 contains 12 residues. CDR1 is SGHAT and CDR2 is FQNNGV in the germline V gene. V lost 4 bases, J lost 5 bases, and 7 bases lay in between. The CDR3 nucleotides are TGTGCCAGCAGCTCACCTCGAGATACGCAGTATTTT. Its translation: CASSSPRDTQYF.

The chain employs TRBV12-3 or TRBV12-4 and TRBJ2-7; D might be TRBD2 (6 bases). This CDR3 comprises 13 residues. V was trimmed by 1 base and J by 7 bases, leaving 11 bases between them. The CDR3 sequence: CASSLGLRGEQYF. The CDR3 nucleotides are TGTGCCAGCAGTTTAGGATTGCGGGGAGAGCAGTACTTC.

The chain uses TRBV6-2 or TRBV6-3 and TRBJ2-1; 8 nucleotides line up with TRBD1. The V gene's germline CDR1 is MNHEY and CDR2 SVGEGT. The CDR3 has 18 amino acids. Trimming removed 4 bases from V and 8 bases from J; junction bases left unmatched: 19. The CDR3 DNA follows: TGTGCCAGCAGTTTCGGACTATTTCGCAGGGGGCCGGGGGATGAGCAGTTCTTC. Translation gives CASSFGLFRRGPGDEQFF.

The CDR3 DNA sequence: TGCGCCAGCAGCCAAGATTTCGACAGACACAGCACTGAAGCTTTCTTT. Encoded protein: CASSQDFDRHSTEAFF. The chain joins TRBV4-1 to TRBJ1-1; D is perhaps TRBD1 (5 bases). This CDR3 spans 16 amino acids. V shed 0 bases and J shed 4 bases, with 15 bases lying between them. CDR1 MGHRA and CDR2 YSYEKL come from the germline V gene.

The V call is TRBV21-1, the J call TRBJ1-5; the table gives TRBD1 as D, unverified against the DNA. TRBV21-1 is marked as a pseudogene. The CDR3 covers 15 residues. The CDR3 reads CASSVGQGYNQPQHF. The CDR3 DNA sequence: TGTGCCAGCAGCGTAGGACAGGGGTACAATCAGCCCCAGCATTTT.

This rearrangement joins TRBV29-1 to TRBJ2-3, with D unclear. The CDR3 contains 14 residues. Germline-derived CDR1 and CDR2 are SQVTM and ANQGSEA. V was cut by 4 bases and J by 2 bases, with 13 bases left in between. The CDR3 here is CSVVLETNTDTQYF. The CDR3 region has the DNA TGCAGCGTTGTATTAGAAACCAACACAGATACGCAGTATTTT.